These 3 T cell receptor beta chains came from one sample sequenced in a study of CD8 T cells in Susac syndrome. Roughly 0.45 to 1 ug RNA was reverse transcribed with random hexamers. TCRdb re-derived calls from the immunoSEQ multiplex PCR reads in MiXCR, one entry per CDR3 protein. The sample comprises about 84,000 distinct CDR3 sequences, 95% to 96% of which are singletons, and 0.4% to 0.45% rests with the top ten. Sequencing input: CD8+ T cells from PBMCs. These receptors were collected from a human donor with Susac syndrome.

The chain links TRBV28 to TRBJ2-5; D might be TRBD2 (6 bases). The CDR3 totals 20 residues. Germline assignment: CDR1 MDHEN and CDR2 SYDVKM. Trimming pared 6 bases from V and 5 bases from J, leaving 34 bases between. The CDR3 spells CASSLPSIPHRLDSGETQYF. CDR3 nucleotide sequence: TGTGCCAGCAGCCTTCCCTCGATACCCCACAGACTAGATTCGGGGGAGACCCAGTACTTC.

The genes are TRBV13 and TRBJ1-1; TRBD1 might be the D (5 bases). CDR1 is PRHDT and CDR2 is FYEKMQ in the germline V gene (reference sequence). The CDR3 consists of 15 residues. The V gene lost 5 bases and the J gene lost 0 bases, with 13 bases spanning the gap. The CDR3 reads CASSEPGPMNTEAFF. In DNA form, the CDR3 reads TGTGCCAGCAGCGAACCGGGACCCATGAACACTGAAGCTTTCTTT. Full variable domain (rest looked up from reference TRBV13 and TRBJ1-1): AAGVIQSPRHLIKEKRETATLKCYPIPRHDTVYWYQQGPGQDPQFLISFYEKMQSDKGSIPDRFSAQQFSDYHSELNMSSLELGDSALYFCASSEPGPMNTEAFFGQGTRLTVV.

The CDR3 nucleotides read TGTGCCAGCAGCCCAGGAGGGAAAGAGACCCAGTACTTC. Residues: CASSPGGKETQYF. The chain uses TRBV9 and TRBJ2-5; a weak D match, TRBD2 (6 bases). Trimming stripped 4 bases from V and 3 bases from J, with 10 bases between. Germline V gene data show CDR1 as SGDLS and CDR2 as YYNGEE. CDR3 length equals 13 residues.